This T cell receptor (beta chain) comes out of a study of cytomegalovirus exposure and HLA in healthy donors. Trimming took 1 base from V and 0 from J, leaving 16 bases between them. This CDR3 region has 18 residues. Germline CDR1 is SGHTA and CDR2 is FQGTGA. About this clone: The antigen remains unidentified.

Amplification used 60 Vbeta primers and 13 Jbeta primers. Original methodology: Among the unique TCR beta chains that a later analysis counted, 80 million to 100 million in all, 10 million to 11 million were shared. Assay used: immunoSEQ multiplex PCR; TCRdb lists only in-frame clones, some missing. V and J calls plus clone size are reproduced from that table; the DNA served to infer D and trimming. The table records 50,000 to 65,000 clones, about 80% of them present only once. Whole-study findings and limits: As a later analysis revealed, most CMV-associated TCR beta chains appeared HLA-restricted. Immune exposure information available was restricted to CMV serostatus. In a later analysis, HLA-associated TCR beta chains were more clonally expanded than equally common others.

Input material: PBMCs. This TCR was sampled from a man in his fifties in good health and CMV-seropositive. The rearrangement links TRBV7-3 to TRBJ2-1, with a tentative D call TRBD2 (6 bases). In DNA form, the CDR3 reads TGTGCCAGCAGCTTAAAGGGTTATCGGGGGAGCTCCTACAATGAGCAGTTCTTC. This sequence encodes CASSLKGYRGSSYNEQFF.